This T cell receptor (beta chain) was found in a study of Tregs in tolerant kidney transplant recipients (dated by TCRdb to the late 2010s). Study-wide context: The study used TCRbeta sequencing to identify donor-specific regulatory T cells before combined kidney and bone marrow transplantation, then tracked those cells after transplant.

V is pruned by 6 bases and J by 4 bases, leaving 7 bases of the junction without a gene match. The CDR3 goes from the cysteine to the phenylalanine over 14 residues. CDR3 DNA only is kept here, 42 bases in frame from base 1. CDR1 and CDR2 are drawn from the germline V gene: MNHEY, SVGAGI. Comment on this clone: Its antigen is still unknown. Base qualities are not recorded, but no much larger clone differs from it by a single base.

Interpreted using the paper, the time point label stands for: 6 months after combined kidney and bone marrow transplant. Transplants used related donors with nonmyeloablative bone marrow transplantation; mixed chimerism was transient in the human trials. Unstimulated Tregs (CD4+CD25+CD127-), CD4+ non-Tregs (CD4+CD25-), CD4 and CD8 cells were FACS-sorted from thawed PBMCs. Patients were several combined kidney and bone marrow transplant recipients from the ITN036ST trial, and only these trial subjects had samples available. Healthy control blood was separated into PBMCs by Ficoll density gradient and cryopreserved, and patient PBMCs were collected both before and after transplant. For TCRbeta CDR3 sequencing, genomic DNA from the sorted cells was extracted using the QIAGEN DNeasy Blood and Tissue Kit. High-throughput TCRbeta CDR3 sequencing, including PCR amplification with bias correction and internal controls, was performed commercially through immunoSEQ. The study's processing was this. Unique productive TCRbeta sequences were defined by CDR3 nucleotide sequence where primers matched, otherwise by CDR3 amino acid sequence with Vbeta and Jbeta genes. To correct sorting error, sequences shared between sorted populations at a frequency ratio of 2:1 or less were removed; the rest were assigned to the higher population. Donor-reactive sequences were defined as at least 5-fold expanded in CFSE-low cells versus unstimulated cells, with frequency of at least 0.01% in CFSE-low cells. Repertoire divergence was quantified by Jensen-Shannon divergence using the top 100 TCRbeta sequences ranked by frequency. For any sample with multiple sequencing runs, sorting error was corrected in each run separately before the runs were pooled. The clones in this table, taken by TCRdb from immuneACCESS, are in-frame only. Not every clone is retained; where verified, under half of the shortfall comes from an unresolved V gene, and the cause of the rest is unknown. D and trimming were read from the DNA, whereas the V and J calls and clone size are those reported in that table. The table for this sample lists 65,000 or so clones; more than 75% of them were counted only once. 3.8% of the sample lies in the top ten.

What the research found in general, with its limitations: Expanding Tregs with activated donor B cells appeared to identify the most biologically relevant and donor-specific TCRbeta repertoire. Because the study included only a small number of patients, the results must be confirmed in larger populations and under other immunosuppression protocols. In tolerant patients, donor-specific Tregs expanded more than Tregs overall, which suggests antigen-driven rather than nonspecific expansion. Because the PCR primers were changed over time for some patients, nucleotide-level comparison could not be performed across the samples from those patients. Biological reproducibility was not examined directly, but technical replication error appeared to be minimal.

This sequence originates from a human patient who received a combined kidney and bone marrow transplant. Following transplantation, T cells from the graft donor may be among those present. The material sequenced was CD4+ T cells from blood (PBMCs), taken 6 months after the transplant. The sequence is built from TRBV6-5 and TRBJ1-2; 8 bases in the junction line up with TRBD1. The CDR3 protein: CASRSDRAPYGYTF. DNA sequence: TGTGCCAGCAGGTCGGACAGGGCGCCCTATGGCTACACCTTC.